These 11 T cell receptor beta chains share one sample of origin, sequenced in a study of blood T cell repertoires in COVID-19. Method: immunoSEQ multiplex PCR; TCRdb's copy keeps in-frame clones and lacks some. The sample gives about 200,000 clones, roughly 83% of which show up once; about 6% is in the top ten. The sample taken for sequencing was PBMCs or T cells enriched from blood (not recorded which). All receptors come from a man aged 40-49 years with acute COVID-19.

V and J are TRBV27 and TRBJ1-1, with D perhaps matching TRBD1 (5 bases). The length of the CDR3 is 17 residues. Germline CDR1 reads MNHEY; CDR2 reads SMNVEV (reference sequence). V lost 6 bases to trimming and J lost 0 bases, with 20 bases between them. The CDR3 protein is CASRLAGGAIMNTEAFF. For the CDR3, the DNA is TGTGCCAGCAGGTTGGCCGGAGGGGCAATAATGAACACTGAAGCTTTCTTT.

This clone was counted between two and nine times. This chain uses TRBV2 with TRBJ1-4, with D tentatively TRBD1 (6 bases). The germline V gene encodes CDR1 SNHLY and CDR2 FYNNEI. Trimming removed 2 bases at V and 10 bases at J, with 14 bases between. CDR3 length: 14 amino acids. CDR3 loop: CASSEMAGGGKLFF. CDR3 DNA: TGTGCCAGCAGTGAAATGGCGGGGGGCGGAAAACTGTTTTTT.

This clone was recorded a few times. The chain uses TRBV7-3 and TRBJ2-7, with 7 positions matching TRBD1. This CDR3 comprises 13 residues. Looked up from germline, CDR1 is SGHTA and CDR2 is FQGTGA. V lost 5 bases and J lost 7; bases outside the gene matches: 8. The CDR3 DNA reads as TGTGCCAGCAGCGCCCGACAGGGTTTGGAGCAGTACTTC. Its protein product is CASSARQGLEQYF.

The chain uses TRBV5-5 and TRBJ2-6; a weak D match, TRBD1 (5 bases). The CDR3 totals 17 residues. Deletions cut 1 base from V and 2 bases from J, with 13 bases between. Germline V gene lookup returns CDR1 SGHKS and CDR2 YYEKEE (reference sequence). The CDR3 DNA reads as TGTGCCAGCAGCTTGTATCAGGGTAGGACTGGGGCCAACGTCCTGACTTTC. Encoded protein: CASSLYQGRTGANVLTF.

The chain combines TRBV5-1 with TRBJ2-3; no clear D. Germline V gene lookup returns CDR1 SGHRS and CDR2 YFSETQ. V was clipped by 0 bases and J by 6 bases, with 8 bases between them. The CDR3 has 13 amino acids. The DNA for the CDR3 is TGCGCCAGCAGCTTGGTAGCAACCGATACGCAGTATTTT. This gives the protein CASSLVATDTQYF.

CDR3 nucleotides: TGTGCCAGCAGCCCCGGTCACTTAACTCAAGAGACCCAGTACTTC. Its translation is CASSPGHLTQETQYF. The rearrangement links TRBV7-9 to TRBJ2-5; D call uncertain. The germline gives CDR1 SEHNR, CDR2 FQNEAQ (reference sequence). The CDR3 sequence is 15 residues long. The ends were cut back, 5 bases at V and 2 bases at J, with 15 bases in the middle.

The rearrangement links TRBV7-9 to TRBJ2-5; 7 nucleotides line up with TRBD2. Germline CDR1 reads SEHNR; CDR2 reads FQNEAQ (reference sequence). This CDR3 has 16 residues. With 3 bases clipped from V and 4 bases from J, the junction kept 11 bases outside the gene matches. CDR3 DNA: TGTGCCAGCAGCTTCATGCTTGTACTAGCGCCAGAGACCCAGTACTTC. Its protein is CASSFMLVLAPETQYF.

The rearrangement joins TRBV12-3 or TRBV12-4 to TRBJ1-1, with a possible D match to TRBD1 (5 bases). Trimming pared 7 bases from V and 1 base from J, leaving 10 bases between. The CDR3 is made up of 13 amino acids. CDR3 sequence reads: CASTPGGNTEAFF. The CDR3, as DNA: TGTGCCAGCACCCCCGGGGGGAACACTGAAGCTTTCTTT.

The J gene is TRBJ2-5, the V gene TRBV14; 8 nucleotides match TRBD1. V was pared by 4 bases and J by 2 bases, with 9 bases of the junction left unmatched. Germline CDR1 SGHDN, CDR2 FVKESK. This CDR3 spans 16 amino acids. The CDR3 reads CASSPRTGQKQETQYF. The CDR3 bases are TGTGCCAGCAGCCCAAGGACAGGGCAAAAACAAGAGACCCAGTACTTC.

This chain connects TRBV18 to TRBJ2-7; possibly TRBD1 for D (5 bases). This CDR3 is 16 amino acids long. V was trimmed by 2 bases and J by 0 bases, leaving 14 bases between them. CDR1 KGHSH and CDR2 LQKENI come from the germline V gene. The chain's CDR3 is CASSPNGRASSYEQYF. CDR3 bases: TGTGCCAGCTCACCAAACGGCAGGGCGAGCTCCTACGAGCAGTACTTC.

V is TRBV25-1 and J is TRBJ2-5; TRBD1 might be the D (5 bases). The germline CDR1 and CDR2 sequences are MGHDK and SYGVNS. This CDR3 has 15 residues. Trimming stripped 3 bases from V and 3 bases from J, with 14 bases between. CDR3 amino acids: CASSDPRRAEETQYF. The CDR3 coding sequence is TGTGCCAGCAGTGACCCGCGCAGGGCGGAAGAGACCCAGTACTTC. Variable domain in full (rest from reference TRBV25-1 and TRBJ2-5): EADIYQTPRYLVIGTGKKITLECSQTMGHDKMYWYQQDPGMELHLIHYSYGVNSTEKGDLSSESTVSRIRTEHFPLTLESARPSHTSQYLCASSDPRRAEETQYFGPGTRLLVL.